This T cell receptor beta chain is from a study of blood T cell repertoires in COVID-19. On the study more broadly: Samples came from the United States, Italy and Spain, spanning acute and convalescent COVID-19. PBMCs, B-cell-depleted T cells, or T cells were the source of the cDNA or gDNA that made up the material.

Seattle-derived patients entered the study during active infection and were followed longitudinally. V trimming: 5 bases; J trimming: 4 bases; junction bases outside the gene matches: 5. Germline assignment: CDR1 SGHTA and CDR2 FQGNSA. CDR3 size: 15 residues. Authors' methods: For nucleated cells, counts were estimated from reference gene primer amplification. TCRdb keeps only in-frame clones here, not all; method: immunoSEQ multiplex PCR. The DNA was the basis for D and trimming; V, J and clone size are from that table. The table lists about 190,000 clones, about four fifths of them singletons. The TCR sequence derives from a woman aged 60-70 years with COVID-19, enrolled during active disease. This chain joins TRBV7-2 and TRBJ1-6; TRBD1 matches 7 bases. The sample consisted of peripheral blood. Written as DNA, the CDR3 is TGTGCCAGCAGCCCTCGACAGGGTTATAATTCACCCCTCCACTTT. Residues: CASSPRQGYNSPLHF.